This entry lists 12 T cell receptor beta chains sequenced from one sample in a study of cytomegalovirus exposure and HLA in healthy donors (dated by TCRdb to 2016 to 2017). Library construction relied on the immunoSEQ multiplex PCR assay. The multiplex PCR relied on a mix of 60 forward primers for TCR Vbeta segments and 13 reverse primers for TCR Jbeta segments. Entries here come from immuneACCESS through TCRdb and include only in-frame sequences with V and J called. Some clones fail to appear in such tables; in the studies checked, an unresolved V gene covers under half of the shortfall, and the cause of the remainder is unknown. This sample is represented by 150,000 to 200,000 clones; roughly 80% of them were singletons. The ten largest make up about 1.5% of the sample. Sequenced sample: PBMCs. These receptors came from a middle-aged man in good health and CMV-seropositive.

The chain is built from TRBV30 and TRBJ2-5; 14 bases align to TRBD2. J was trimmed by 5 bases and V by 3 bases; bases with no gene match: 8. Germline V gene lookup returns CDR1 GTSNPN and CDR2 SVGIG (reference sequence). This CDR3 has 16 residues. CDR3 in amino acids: CAWSQGLAGGRETQYF. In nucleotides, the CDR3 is TGTGCCTGGAGCCAAGGACTAGCGGGAGGTCGGGAGACCCAGTACTTC. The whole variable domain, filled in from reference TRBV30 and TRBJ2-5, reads SQTIHQWPATLVQPVGSPLSLECTVEGTSNPNLYWYRQAAGRGLQLLFYSVGIGQISSEVPQNLSASRPQDRQFILSSKKLLLSDSGFYLCAWSQGLAGGRETQYFGPGTRLLVL.

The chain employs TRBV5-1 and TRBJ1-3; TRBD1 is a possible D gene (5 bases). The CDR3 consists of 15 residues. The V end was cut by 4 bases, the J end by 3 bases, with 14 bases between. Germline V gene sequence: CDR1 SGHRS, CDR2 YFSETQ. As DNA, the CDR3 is TGCGCCAGCAGCGGTTTATCGGGGGATGGAAACACCATATATTTT. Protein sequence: CASSGLSGDGNTIYF. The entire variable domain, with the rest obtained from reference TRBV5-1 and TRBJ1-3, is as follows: KAGVTQTPRYLIKTRGQQVTLSCSPISGHRSVSWYQQTPGQGLQFLFEYFSETQRNKGNFPGRFSGRQFSNSRSEMNVSTLELGDSALYLCASSGLSGDGNTIYFGEGSWLTVV.

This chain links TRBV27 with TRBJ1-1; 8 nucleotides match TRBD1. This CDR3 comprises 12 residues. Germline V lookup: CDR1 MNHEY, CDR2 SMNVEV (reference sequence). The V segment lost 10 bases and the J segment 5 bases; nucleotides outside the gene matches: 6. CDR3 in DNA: TGTGCCACTCGACAGGGGATAACTGAAGCTTTCTTT. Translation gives CATRQGITEAFF.

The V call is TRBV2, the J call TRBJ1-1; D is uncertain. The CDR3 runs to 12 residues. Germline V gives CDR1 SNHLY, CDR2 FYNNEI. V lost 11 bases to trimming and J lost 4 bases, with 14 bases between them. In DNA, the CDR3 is TGTGCCTGCATTTCGACGGGCACTGAAGCTTTCTTT. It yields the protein CACISTGTEAFF. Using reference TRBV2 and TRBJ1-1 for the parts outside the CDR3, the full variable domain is EPEVTQTPSHQVTQMGQEVILRCVPISNHLYFYWYRQILGQKVEFLVSFYNNEISEKSEIFDDQFSVERPDGSNFTLKIRSTKLEDSAMYFCACISTGTEAFFGQGTRLTVV.

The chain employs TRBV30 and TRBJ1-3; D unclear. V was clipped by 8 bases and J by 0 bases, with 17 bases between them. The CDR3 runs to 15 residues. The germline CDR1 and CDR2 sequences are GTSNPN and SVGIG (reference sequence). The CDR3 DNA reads TGTGCCAAGAAAGAGGGAAGGAGCTCTGGAAACACCATATATTTT. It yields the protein CAKKEGRSSGNTIYF.

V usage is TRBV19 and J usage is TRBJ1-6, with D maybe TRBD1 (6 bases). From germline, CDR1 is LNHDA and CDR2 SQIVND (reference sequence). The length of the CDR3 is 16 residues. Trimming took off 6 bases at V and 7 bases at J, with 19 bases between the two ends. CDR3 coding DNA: TGTGCCAGTAGCTCCCAAGGGGGACAAGGGAATTCACCCCTCCACTTT. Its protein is CASSSQGGQGNSPLHF.

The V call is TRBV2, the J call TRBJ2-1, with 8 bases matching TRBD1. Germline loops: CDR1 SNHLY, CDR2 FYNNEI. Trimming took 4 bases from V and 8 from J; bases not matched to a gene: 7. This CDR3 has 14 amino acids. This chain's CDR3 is CASSVPDRDHEQFF. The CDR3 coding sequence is TGTGCCAGCAGTGTACCGGACAGGGACCATGAGCAGTTCTTC. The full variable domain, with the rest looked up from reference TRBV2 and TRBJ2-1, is EPEVTQTPSHQVTQMGQEVILRCVPISNHLYFYWYRQILGQKVEFLVSFYNNEISEKSEIFDDQFSVERPDGSNFTLKIRSTKLEDSAMYFCASSVPDRDHEQFFGPGTRLTVL.

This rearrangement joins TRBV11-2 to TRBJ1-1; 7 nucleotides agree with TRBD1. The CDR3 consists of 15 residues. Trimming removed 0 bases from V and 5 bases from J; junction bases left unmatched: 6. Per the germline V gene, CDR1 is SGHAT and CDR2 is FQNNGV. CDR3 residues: CASSLEVTGWTEAFF. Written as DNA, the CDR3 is TGTGCCAGCAGCTTAGAGGTGACAGGGTGGACTGAAGCTTTCTTT.

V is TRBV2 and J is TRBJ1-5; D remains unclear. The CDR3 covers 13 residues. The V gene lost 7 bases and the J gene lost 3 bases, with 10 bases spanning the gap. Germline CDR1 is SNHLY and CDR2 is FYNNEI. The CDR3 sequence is CASIGGVNQPQHF. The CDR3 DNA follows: TGTGCCAGCATCGGAGGAGTCAATCAGCCCCAGCATTTT.

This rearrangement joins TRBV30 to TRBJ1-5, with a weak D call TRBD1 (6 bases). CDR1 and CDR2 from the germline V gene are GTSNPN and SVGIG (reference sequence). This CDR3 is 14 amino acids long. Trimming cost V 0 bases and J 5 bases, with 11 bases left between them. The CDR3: CAWSVPQGYQPQHF. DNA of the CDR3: TGTGCCTGGAGTGTACCCCAGGGGTATCAGCCCCAGCATTTT.

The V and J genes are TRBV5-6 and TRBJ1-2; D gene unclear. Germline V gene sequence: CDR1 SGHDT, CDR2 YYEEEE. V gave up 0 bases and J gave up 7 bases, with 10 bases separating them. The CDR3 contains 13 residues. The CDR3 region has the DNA TGTGCCAGCAGCTTGGGGCAGGCCTCTGGCTACACCTTC. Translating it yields CASSLGQASGYTF.

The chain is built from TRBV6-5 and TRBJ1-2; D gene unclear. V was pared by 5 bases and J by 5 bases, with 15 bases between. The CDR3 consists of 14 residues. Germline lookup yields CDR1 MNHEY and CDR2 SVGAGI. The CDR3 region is CASSDRGAGYGYTF. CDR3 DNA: TGTGCCAGCAGTGATCGGGGTGCCGGATATGGCTACACCTTC.